The present T cell receptor beta chain was sequenced within a study of blood T cell repertoires in COVID-19. Those enrolled in Seattle joined during active infection and were followed longitudinally afterward. The CDR3 has 14 amino acids. Trimming cost V 2 bases and J 8 bases; bases outside gene matches: 4. Germline CDR1 SGHDT, CDR2 YYEEEE. Original handling: Using reference gene primer amplification, nucleated cell counts were estimated. Clones were read by immunoSEQ multiplex PCR, and TCRdb kept only the in-frame ones, dropping some. V, J and clone size are taken as reported in that table, and D and trimming were inferred from the DNA itself. Here the sample spans about 150,000 clones, 80% to 90% being singletons.

The sequenced material came from peripheral blood. This receptor was identified in a woman aged 55-69 years with COVID-19, enrolled during active disease. This rearrangement joins TRBV5-6 to TRBJ1-6, with TRBD1 identical over 7 bases. Here the CDR3 reads CASSFNRGYSPLHF. Written as DNA, the CDR3 is TGTGCCAGCAGCTTTAACAGGGGTTATTCACCCCTCCACTTT.